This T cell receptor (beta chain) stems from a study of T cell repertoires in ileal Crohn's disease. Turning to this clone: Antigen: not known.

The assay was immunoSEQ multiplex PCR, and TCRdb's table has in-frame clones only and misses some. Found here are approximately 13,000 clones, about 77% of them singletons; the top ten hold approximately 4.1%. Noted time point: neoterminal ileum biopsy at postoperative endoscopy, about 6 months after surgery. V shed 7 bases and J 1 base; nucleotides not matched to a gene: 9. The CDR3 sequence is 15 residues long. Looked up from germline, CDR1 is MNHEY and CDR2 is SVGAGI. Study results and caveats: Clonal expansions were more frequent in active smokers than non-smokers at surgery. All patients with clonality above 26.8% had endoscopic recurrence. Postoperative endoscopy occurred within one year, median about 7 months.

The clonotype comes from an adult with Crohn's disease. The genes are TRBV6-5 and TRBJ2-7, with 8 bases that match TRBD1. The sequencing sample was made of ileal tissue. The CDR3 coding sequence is TGTGCCAGCACACAGGGGGTGGACGGTTCCTACGAGCAGTACTTC. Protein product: CASTQGVDGSYEQYF.